This entry concerns a single T cell receptor beta chain. This clonotype was seen more than once but under ten times. No cognate antigen has been identified for it. Base qualities are missing; no much larger clone stands one base away. CDR1 SQVTM and CDR2 ANQGSEA were looked up in the germline V gene. At the junction V is shortened by 4 bases and J by 4 bases, with 7 bases in between. From its cysteine to its phenylalanine, the CDR3 spans 11 amino acids. This entry keeps only the CDR3 DNA: 33 bases, framed from base 1. The sample is drawn from a study of identical twins (dated by TCRdb to 2016 to 2018). Some background on the complete study: To test whether fetal clonotypes persist, the study used deep sequencing on TCR alpha and beta repertoires from monozygotic twins, unrelated adults of various ages, and cord blood. Replicate twin experiments were performed at different times using different library preparation protocols to rule out contamination.

Every donor in the study was a healthy Caucasian. Miltenyi CD45RO+ enrichment and human naive T-cell isolation kits were used to isolate memory (CD45RO+) and naive T cells from PBMC. Receptor amplification or capture employed 5' RACE. TCRdb names Illumina HiSeq 2000 as the instrument used. A universal primer binding site was added through template switching, and the final cDNA carried a unique molecular identifier so that TCR cDNA molecules could be counted accurately. Specific primers in the conserved constant-segment region were used to synthesize first-strand cDNA for the TCR alpha and beta chains. Each cDNA library was double barcoded, with a SMART-Mk sample barcode plus Illumina barcodes, to control for contamination. TruSeq adapter sequences and Illumina sample barcodes were added in two successive PCR steps. The TCR alpha and beta cDNA libraries were sequenced on the Illumina HiSeq platform using custom primers. Per the authors' processing: Raw reads were processed with MiGEC to extract unique molecular identifiers, and MiXCR was used to determine CDR3 positions. For each individual, recombination models were inferred using an EM algorithm with the repgenHMM and IGoR tools. Shared clonotypes were analyzed with the tcR package in R, and sharing was normalized by the product of cloneset sizes. To study raw recombination without the effects of thymic and clonal selection, out-of-frame nonproductive sequences were analyzed. TCRdb trimmed public reads at Q25 via fastp, called clones via MiXCR and kept in-frame beta chains. Rows with a matching CDR3 protein are joined into one entry that keeps the most common DNA and genes. The V and J calls reflect TCRdb's pipeline rather than the authors' work. For this sample there are around 220,000 distinct CDR3 sequences; over 13% appear just once. Around 8.9% of the sample goes to the ten largest clones.

Overall study results and their limits: Conclusions relied on cross-sectional statistical analysis, since the same donors could not be followed over many years. Zero-insertion analyses could be partly confounded by invariant T cells such as MAIT and iNKT, although diverse VJ usage argued against such confounding for most clonotypes. Abundant cord blood beta clonotypes had fewer insertions, young adult naive repertoires showed a similar but weaker trend, and memory repertoires showed no such trend. Compared with coincidental sharing between unrelated individuals, an excess of low generation-probability sequences was observed among out-of-frame TCR alpha sequences shared between twins. The excess sharing between twins in beta out-of-frame sequences was weaker because fewer shared sequences reduced the signal-to-noise ratio. In monozygotic twins, recombination models systematically underestimated out-of-frame TCR alpha sharing, but the models matched the sharing seen between unrelated individuals.

The sequence is built from TRBV29-1 and TRBJ2-5, with no reliable assignment of the D segment. The receptor comes from a woman aged 18-30 years in good health. The specimen was memory (CD45RO+) T cells sorted from blood. The sample's cell subset or site label is to be understood as: CD45RO+ enriched T cells. This receptor has the CDR3 CSVGTRETQYF. The DNA is as follows: TGCAGCGTTGGGACCAGAGAGACCCAGTACTTC. The reference TRBV29-1 and TRBJ2-5 proteins fill in what lies around the CDR3, so the full variable domain reads SAVISQKPSRDICQRGTSLTIQCQVDSQVTMMFWYRQQPGQSLTLIATANQGSEATYESGFVIDKFPISRPNLTFSTLTVSNMSPEDSSIYLCSVGTRETQYFGPGTRLLVL.